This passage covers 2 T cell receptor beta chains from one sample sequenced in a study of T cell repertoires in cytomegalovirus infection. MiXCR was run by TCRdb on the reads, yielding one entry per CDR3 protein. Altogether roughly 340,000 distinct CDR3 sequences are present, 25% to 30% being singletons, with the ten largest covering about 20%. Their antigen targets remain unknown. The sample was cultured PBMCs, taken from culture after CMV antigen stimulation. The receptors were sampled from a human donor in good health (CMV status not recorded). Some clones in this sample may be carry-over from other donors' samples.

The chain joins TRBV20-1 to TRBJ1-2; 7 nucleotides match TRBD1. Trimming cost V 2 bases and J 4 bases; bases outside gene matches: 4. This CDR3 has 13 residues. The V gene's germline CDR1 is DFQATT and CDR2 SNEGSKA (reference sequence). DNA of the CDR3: TGCAGTGCTAGATGGACAGGAACCTATGGCTACACCTTC. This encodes CSARWTGTYGYTF.

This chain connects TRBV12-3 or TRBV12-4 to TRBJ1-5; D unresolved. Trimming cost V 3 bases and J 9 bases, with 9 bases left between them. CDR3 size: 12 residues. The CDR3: CASSLEDRPQHF. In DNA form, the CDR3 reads TGTGCCAGCAGTTTGGAGGACCGGCCCCAGCATTTT.